This TCR beta chain derives from a study of cytomegalovirus exposure and HLA in healthy donors (dated by TCRdb to 2016 to 2017). About the full investigation: A later analysis indicated that the 95 to 150 validation repertoires were generated on the platform also employed for the roughly 730 repertoires of the first cohort. The aim of the study was to test whether cataloging public T cell receptors could identify signatures of past pathogen exposure. In addition to the first cohort of around 670 subjects, a separate validation cohort of under 150 different subjects was used. To predict cytomegalovirus infection status, the study brought together high-throughput TCR immunosequencing, statistical association of individual TCRs with disease status, and machine learning.

A word on this clone: The antigen it binds to is not known. No base quality information exists; no much larger clone differs at one position.

Study-level results and caveats: The study listed 164 TCR beta chains as associated with cytomegalovirus. Subsequent analysis determined that TCRs grouped into clusters in the first cohort also showed a tendency toward co-occurrence across the roughly 120 validation repertoires, and approximately 93% of cluster scores exceeded 0. A later analysis had no HLA typing for the validation cohort, so co-occurrence there was scored across all 110 or so repertoires. The authors suggested that the approach could potentially be extended to other disease states and immunological phenotypes. In both the original and validation cohorts, the classifier was reported to diagnose cytomegalovirus status with high specificity and sensitivity. While some public TCRs were present in many individuals, most TCR sequences turned up only very rarely across donors. A few of the identified cytomegalovirus-associated TCR beta chains were confirmed in vitro to be specific for cytomegalovirus antigens.

Preparation of the library involved the immunoSEQ multiplex PCR assay. The authors processed their data as follows. A statistical classification framework was built for diagnosing cytomegalovirus status from the catalog of TCR beta chain sequences. TCRdb took over this immuneACCESS table, retaining in-frame rearrangements with V and J assigned. Such tables are incomplete; in checked studies, under half of the missing clones stem from an unresolved V gene, and the remainder is unexplained. V, J and clone size are taken as reported in that table, and D and trimming were inferred from the DNA itself. For this sample there are about 55,000 clones; about nine tenths appear just once. The ten largest account for about 2.9% of the sample. The donors were included in the validation cohort of 90 to 150 subjects, a group kept apart from the roughly 700-subject first cohort. The clonotype originates from a man aged 18 to 35 in good health and CMV-seronegative. The sample consisted of PBMCs.

For the CDR3, the sequence is CASSPSGSDYNEQFF. The DNA is as follows: TGTGCCAGCAGTCCTAGCGGGAGTGACTACAATGAGCAGTTCTTC. The chain is made from TRBV28 and TRBJ2-1; 10 junctional bases match TRBD2. According to the germline V gene, CDR1 reads MDHEN and CDR2 reads SYDVKM. Taken from cysteine to phenylalanine, the CDR3 has 15 residues. Only the CDR3 region is kept as DNA, spanning 45 bases read in frame from base 1. V and J are trimmed by 5 bases and 3 bases, and the gene matches miss 4 bases of the junction.